Following are 2 T cell receptor beta chains from one sample sequenced in a study of T cells in Graves' hyperthyroidism and ophthalmopathy. Amplification targeted TCR beta CDR3 regions from RNA transcripts. The HTBI primer set drove a first-round RT-PCR of the TCR CDR3. TCRdb processed the multiplex PCR reads anew with MiXCR; each CDR3 protein has one entry. This repertoire shows fewer than 600,000 distinct CDR3 sequences, 14% found once; its top ten account for 14%. Sequences were obtained from blood. These receptors were collected from a woman aged 40 to 50 with Graves' hyperthyroidism.

This clonotype came up many times. The rearrangement uses TRBV7-9 and TRBJ2-1, with 10 bases aligning to TRBD2. The CDR3 has 16 amino acids. Trimming at V came to 5 bases and at J to 7 bases, leaving 11 bases not matched to a gene. Germline loops: CDR1 SEHNR, CDR2 FQNEAQ (reference sequence). CDR3 region: CASSLRAGGPGNEQFF. In DNA form, the CDR3 reads TGTGCCAGCAGCCTCAGAGCGGGAGGGCCGGGGAATGAGCAGTTCTTC.

V and J are TRBV5-1 and TRBJ1-2, with D possibly TRBD1 on 5 matching bases. CDR1 is SGHRS and CDR2 is YFSETQ in the germline V gene. The germline V and J ends were trimmed by 6 bases and 0 bases, with 12 bases remaining between them. The CDR3 has 14 amino acids. CDR3 sequence reads: CASNRDGSNYGYTF. The CDR3 coding sequence is TGCGCCAGCAACCGGGACGGCTCTAACTATGGCTACACCTTC.